This TCR beta chain was found in a study of shared clonotypes between healthy human individuals. Study conclusions and caveats: Generation of non-shared clonotypes was less probable than generation of clonotypes shared by all four donors.

It was CD45RO-negative cells, positively selected for CCR7, that made up naive CD8 cells, with terminally differentiated effector memory CD45RA+ cells excluded. The junction had 1 base not matched to a gene; V was cut back by 5 bases and J by 4 bases. The CDR3 has 13 residues. Germline V gene data show CDR1 as LGHNA and CDR2 as YSLEER. Concerning this clone: Its antigen is unidentified.

The assay was immunoSEQ multiplex PCR, and TCRdb's table has in-frame clones only and misses some. This table holds over 750,000 clones, 90% to 97% found once. Sequencing input: naive CD8+ T cells sorted from blood. This chain uses TRBV4-3 with TRBJ2-3, with 9 nucleotides matching TRBD2. This TCR derives from a man aged 30 to 45 in good health. Here the CDR3 reads CASSIAGADTQYF. The CDR3 nucleotides read TGCGCCAGCAGCATAGCGGGAGCAGATACGCAGTATTTT.